This TCR beta chain was documented in a study of blood T cell repertoires in COVID-19. The assay was immunoSEQ multiplex PCR, and TCRdb's table has in-frame clones only and misses some. The sample consists of about 78,000 clones, 75% to 95% of them appearing once. There are 15 residues in the CDR3. Germline CDR1 is SGHVS and CDR2 is FQNEAQ. V dropped 4 bases and J dropped 0 bases, with 10 bases sitting between them. The clonotype was recovered from a woman of 80 years or more with acute or convalescent COVID-19. The sample consisted of peripheral blood. The chain has TRBV7-8 and TRBJ2-1, with D tentatively TRBD2 (5 bases). For the CDR3, the DNA is TGTGCCAGCAGCTCTAGTAGCGCCTCCTACAATGAGCAGTTCTTC. It yields the protein CASSSSSASYNEQFF.